Detailed here is one T cell receptor (beta chain). What it binds is not known. This entry belongs to a study of cytomegalovirus exposure and HLA in healthy donors. About the study: HLA-typed donors were the source of 80 million to 90 million unique TCRs, which an early data release held.

Study findings and constraints: High sensitivity and specificity were reportedly achieved when the classifier diagnosed cytomegalovirus status. The study labeled fewer than 200 TCR beta chains cytomegalovirus-associated. Analyzed later, association rates of TCRs varied across HLA loci, with DRB1 most and HLA-C fewest.

The J segment lost 6 bases and the V segment lost 4 bases, leaving 3 bases of the junction unmatched. The CDR3 runs to 14 residues. In germline, CDR1 is MNHNY, CDR2 SVGAGI (reference sequence). PCR was performed using 60 Vbeta and 13 Jbeta primers. The table came from immunoSEQ multiplex PCR; TCRdb's copy has only in-frame clones and leaves some out. The sample includes about 130,000 clones, approximately 80% of them seen just once. Material for sequencing was PBMCs. This receptor was taken from a young woman in good health and CMV-seropositive. This chain uses TRBV6-6 with TRBJ1-6; 7 nucleotides align to TRBD1. CDR3 sequence (DNA): TGTGCCAGCAGTTTTTACAGGGGTAATTCACCCCTCCACTTT. Translated, it gives CASSFYRGNSPLHF.